The source of this T cell receptor beta chain is a study of T cells in localized non-small cell lung cancer. This clone was seen a few times. This CDR3 region has 13 residues. V was trimmed by 10 bases and J by 4 bases, leaving 16 bases between them. Germline V gene data show CDR1 as MNHGY and CDR2 as SAAAGT. Assay used: immunoSEQ multiplex PCR; TCRdb lists only in-frame clones, some missing. Among a few thousand clones listed, approximately 25% were seen once. The source material was lung tumor tissue, sampled before any cancer treatment. The receptor was isolated from a man aged 35 to 69 with stage I squamous cell lung carcinoma. The chain combines TRBV6-8 with TRBJ1-1; D not resolved. The CDR3 region has the DNA TGTGCCACTCTCGAGCTGACCGGCACTGAAGCTTTCTTT. Its protein product is CATLELTGTEAFF.